This T cell receptor (beta chain) emerged from a study of shared clonotypes between healthy human individuals. Across the whole study: Researchers assigned three CD4 naive, three CD4 memory, two CD8 naive and one CD8 memory plate to each donor.

Repertoires were generated with immunoSEQ multiplex PCR, while TCRdb's copy carries only in-frame clones and drops some. The sample records 2 million to 2.5 million clones, approximately 93% being singletons. Sequencing was done on a sample of naive CD4+ T cells from PBMCs. Subset denoted: CD45RA+ positively selected. The TCR originated in a man aged 18 to 29 in good health. Some clones in this sample may be carry-over from other donors' samples.

CDR3: CASSLRRASHEQYF. DNA of the CDR3: TGTGCCAGCAGCCTAAGGAGGGCCAGCCACGAGCAGTACTTC. This rearrangement joins TRBV7-8 to TRBJ2-7; D might be TRBD2 (6 bases). The V gene lost 5 bases and the J gene lost 5 bases, with 16 bases spanning the gap. Germline CDR1 SGHVS, CDR2 FQNEAQ. The CDR3 consists of 14 residues. Variable domain in full (rest from reference TRBV7-8 and TRBJ2-7): GAGVSQSPRYKVAKRGQDVALRCDPISGHVSLFWYQQALGQGPEFLTYFQNEAQLDKSGLPSDRFFAERPEGSVSTLKIQRTQQEDSAVYLCASSLRRASHEQYFGPGTRLTVT.